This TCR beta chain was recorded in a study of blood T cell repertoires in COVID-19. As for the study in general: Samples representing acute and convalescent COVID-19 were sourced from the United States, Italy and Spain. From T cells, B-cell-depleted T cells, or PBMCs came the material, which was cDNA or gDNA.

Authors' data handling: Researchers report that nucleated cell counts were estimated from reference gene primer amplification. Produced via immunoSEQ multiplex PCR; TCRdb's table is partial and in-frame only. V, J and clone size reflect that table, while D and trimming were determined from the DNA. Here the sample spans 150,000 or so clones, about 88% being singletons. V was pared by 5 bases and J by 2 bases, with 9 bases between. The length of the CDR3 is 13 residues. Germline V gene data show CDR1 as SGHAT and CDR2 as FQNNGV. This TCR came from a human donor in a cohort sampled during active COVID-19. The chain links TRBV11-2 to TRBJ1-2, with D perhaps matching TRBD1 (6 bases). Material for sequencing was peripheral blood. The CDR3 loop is CASSPGQNYGYTF. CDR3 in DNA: TGTGCCAGCAGCCCAGGACAGAACTATGGCTACACCTTC.